This TCR beta chain was sequenced during a study of shared clonotypes between healthy human individuals. The overall study: The donors, a couple of women and a few men, were aged 18 to 49.

Terminally differentiated effector memory CD45RA+ cells were left out of the naive CD8 fraction, which was CD45RO-negative and positively selected for CCR7. The length of the CDR3 is 17 residues. Looked up from germline, CDR1 is SGHVS and CDR2 is FNYEAQ. V was cut by 5 bases and J by 5 bases, with 24 bases left in between. When replicate PCRs were run on sorted subsets, they used 200 ng DNA, some 30,000 T cell genomes. As processed by the authors: Because ImmunoSEQ provided only junction sequences with no quality scores, the filtering differed. Libraries were prepared by immunoSEQ multiplex PCR; TCRdb keeps only in-frame clonotypes and omits some of them. V and J calls and clone size are those listed in that table; D and trimming were worked out from the DNA. This table holds about 2.2 million clones, about 92% found once.

The chain has TRBV7-6 and TRBJ1-1; D uncertain. Sequenced sample: naive CD8+ T cells from PBMCs. The sequence was obtained from a man between 18 and 29 years old in good health. Some clones in this sample may be carry-over from other donors' samples. The CDR3: CASSATLVGPGETEAFF. Written as DNA, the CDR3 is TGTGCCAGCAGCGCTACCCTCGTGGGCCCCGGGGAGACTGAAGCTTTCTTT.